The 13 T cell receptor beta chains listed next were all sequenced from one sample in a study of blood T cell repertoires in COVID-19. Method: immunoSEQ multiplex PCR; TCRdb's copy keeps in-frame clones and lacks some. There are 150,000 to 200,000 clones in the sample; about three quarters occur only once, and 2.5% to 3% lies in the top ten. Specimen: peripheral blood. The receptors derive from a man aged 70-80 years with acute or convalescent COVID-19.

The J gene is TRBJ2-5, the V gene TRBV19; tentatively, D is TRBD1 (6 bases). Per germline, CDR1 LNHDA and CDR2 SQIVND (reference sequence). This CDR3 spans 15 amino acids. V lost 4 bases to trimming and J lost 1 base, with 13 bases between them. CDR3 region: CASSKWTDPQETQYF. DNA of the CDR3: TGTGCCAGTAGTAAATGGACAGATCCCCAAGAGACCCAGTACTTC.

The genes are TRBV18 and TRBJ1-2; D might be TRBD1 (6 bases). The V and J ends lost 2 bases and 8 bases respectively, with 9 bases between them. Germline CDR1 is KGHSH and CDR2 is LQKENI. CDR3 length: 12 residues. CDR3 in DNA: TGTGCCAGCTCACCATCCGGACAGGGCTACACCTTC. The encoded protein is CASSPSGQGYTF.

Ten or more counts support this clone. The genes are TRBV27 and TRBJ2-7, with 16 bases aligning to TRBD2. CDR3 length equals 16 residues. CDR1 is MNHEY, CDR2 SMNVEV, per germline (reference sequence). Trimming removed 4 bases from V and 2 bases from J; junction bases left unmatched: 2. CDR3 in DNA: TGTGCCAGCAGTTCAGGGACTAGCGGGAGGGCCTACGAGCAGTACTTC. Translated, it gives CASSSGTSGRAYEQYF.

The chain is built from TRBV5-4 and TRBJ1-2; the D is unclear. The length of the CDR3 is 14 residues. V lost 3 bases and J 4 bases, leaving 13 bases between the germline ends. Germline V gene lookup returns CDR1 SGHNT and CDR2 YYREEE (reference sequence). The CDR3 region has the DNA TGTGCCAGCAGCTCGGTGGGAGGATCCTATGGCTACACCTTC. As protein: CASSSVGGSYGYTF.

The gene calls are TRBV5-1 and TRBJ2-7; D possibly corresponds to TRBD1 (5 bases). The CDR3 is 12 amino acids. The germline V gene encodes CDR1 SGHRS and CDR2 YFSETQ. Trimming shortened V by 0 bases and J by 5 bases, and 6 bases separated the two germline ends. The CDR3 region is CASSLEGDEQYF. The CDR3 nucleotides read TGCGCCAGCAGCTTGGAAGGGGACGAGCAGTACTTC. Full variable domain (outside the CDR3, taken from reference TRBV5-1 and TRBJ2-7): KAGVTQTPRYLIKTRGQQVTLSCSPISGHRSVSWYQQTPGQGLQFLFEYFSETQRNKGNFPGRFSGRQFSNSRSEMNVSTLELGDSALYLCASSLEGDEQYFGPGTRLTVT.

The chain combines TRBV11-1 with TRBJ2-1, with D maybe TRBD1 (6 bases). The CDR3 extends over 13 amino acids. The V end lost 3 bases, the J end lost 7 bases, and 10 bases lay between the germline ends. Germline V gene data show CDR1 as SGHAT and CDR2 as FQDESV (reference sequence). The CDR3 spells CASSFDRLNEQFF. In DNA, the CDR3 is TGTGCCAGCAGCTTCGACAGGTTAAATGAGCAGTTCTTC.

The V call is TRBV7-9, the J call TRBJ2-5, with 8 bases that match TRBD1. This CDR3 has 13 residues. The germline gives CDR1 SEHNR, CDR2 FQNEAQ (reference sequence). J gave up 4 bases and V 4 bases, and 2 bases lay outside the gene matches. Here the CDR3 DNA reads TGTGCCAGCAGCTCGACAGGGGTAGAGACCCAGTACTTC. Translating gives CASSSTGVETQYF.

V and J are TRBV29-1 and TRBJ2-7; weak D call: TRBD1 (5 bases). CDR1 is SQVTM, CDR2 ANQGSEA, per germline. This CDR3 region has 14 residues. The V end was cut by 4 bases, the J end by 4 bases, with 17 bases between. This chain's CDR3 is CSVGGQGSQYEQYF. CDR3 nucleotides: TGCAGCGTTGGAGGACAAGGTTCCCAGTACGAGCAGTACTTC.

The gene calls are TRBV5-1 and TRBJ2-7; tentatively, D is TRBD2 (6 bases). Per germline, CDR1 SGHRS and CDR2 YFSETQ. V shed 0 bases and J shed 5 bases, with 18 bases lying between them. CDR3 length equals 16 residues. CDR3 DNA: TGCGCCAGCAGCTTGGCCCCAACGGGAGTCTATCACGAGCAGTACTTC. Amino acids: CASSLAPTGVYHEQYF.

The chain combines TRBV13 with TRBJ1-2; D is unresolved. The CDR3 runs 12 residues. CDR1 and CDR2 from the germline V gene are PRHDT and FYEKMQ (reference sequence). V shed 7 bases and J shed 2 bases, with 8 bases lying between them. The CDR3 sequence: CASTPGNYGYTF. Here the CDR3 DNA reads TGTGCCAGCACCCCAGGCAACTATGGCTACACCTTC.

The V and J genes are TRBV7-2 and TRBJ2-1, with 8 bases aligning to TRBD2. J lost 7 bases, V lost 5 bases, and 10 bases had no gene match. CDR3 size: 15 residues. CDR1 SGHTA and CDR2 FQGNSA come from the germline V gene. Here the CDR3 DNA reads TGTGCCAGCAGCAGTGGACTAGCTTGGGGTAATGAGCAGTTCTTC. It translates to CASSSGLAWGNEQFF.

The genes are TRBV6-5 and TRBJ1-5, with 10 bases that match TRBD1. The CDR3 spans 15 residues. Germline lookup yields CDR1 MNHEY and CDR2 SVGAGI. V trimming: 8 bases; J trimming: 2 bases; junction bases outside the gene matches: 6. In nucleotides, the CDR3 is TGTGCCAGCGAGCGCGGACAGGGGGGCAATCAGCCCCAGCATTTT. It encodes CASERGQGGNQPQHF.

The V and J genes are TRBV5-6 and TRBJ2-2; 8 bases agree with TRBD1. The CDR3 loop spans 15 amino acids. Trimming at V came to 2 bases and at J to 6 bases, leaving 6 bases not matched to a gene. The germline CDR1 and CDR2 sequences are SGHDT and YYEEEE. CDR3 loop: CASSFRGLIAGELFF. The CDR3 region has the DNA TGTGCCAGCAGCTTCAGGGGGCTTATCGCCGGGGAGCTGTTTTTT.